A single sample is the source of the 5 T cell receptor beta chains below, sequenced in a study of identical twins. TCRdb reprocessed the 5' RACE reads with MiXCR, giving one entry per CDR3 protein. The table lists approximately 1.8 million distinct CDR3 sequences, about 32% of them singletons. The sequencing sample was made of cord blood. The receptors were sampled from a newborn girl in good health.

In this sample, this clonotype turned up a few times. V gene TRBV7-2 combines with J gene TRBJ2-1; 7 bases are shared with TRBD2. Per the germline V gene, CDR1 is SGHTA and CDR2 is FQGNSA. The CDR3 is 15 amino acids. V was pared by 2 bases and J by 5 bases, with 6 bases of the junction left unmatched. The CDR3 reads CASSLTGRIDNEQFF. CDR3 coding DNA: TGTGCCAGCAGCTTAACCGGGAGGATCGACAATGAGCAGTTCTTC.

This clonotype was detected a few times. At one end the junction does not follow the germline gene, possibly because of a read error. V gene TRBV20-1 combines with J gene TRBJ2-3; D is undetermined. This CDR3 has 14 amino acids. The germline CDR1 and CDR2 sequences are DFQATT and SNEGSKA (reference sequence). The DNA for the CDR3 is TGCAGTGCCAGAGTGGCGCGGTCGACAGATACGCAGTATTTT. It encodes CSARVARSTDTQYF.

As to this clonotype: This clone may be a read error of a much larger clone one base away. The chain employs TRBV5-1 and TRBJ2-1, with TRBD2 matching over 7 bases. The CDR3 is made up of 15 amino acids. Germline CDR1 SGHRS, CDR2 YFSETQ. This CDR3 is CVSSSGGVLNNEQFF. CDR3 nucleotide sequence: TGCGTCAGCAGCTCGGGGGGAGTTTTAAACAATGAGCAGTTCTTC.

The rearrangement joins TRBV28 to TRBJ1-4; 7 nucleotides agree with TRBD1. Germline CDR1 MDHEN, CDR2 SYDVKM. This CDR3 comprises 14 residues. V lost 7 bases and J lost 8; bases outside the gene matches: 10. The CDR3 nucleotides are TGTGCCAGCACCCAGGGGGGGGAAGGCGAAAAACTGTTTTTT. Its protein is CASTQGGEGEKLFF.

This clonotype has only a few counts. The gene calls are TRBV30 and TRBJ2-7, with unresolved D. The last part of the DNA fits TRBJ2-5 better; the J call may be wrong. The CDR3 length is 13 residues. Germline CDR1 is GTSNPN and CDR2 is SVGIG (reference sequence). CDR3 DNA: TGTGCCTGGAGTGTACAGTCCCAAGAGACCCAGTACTTC. Protein sequence: CAWSVQSQETQYF.